These 7 T cell receptor beta chains share one sample of origin, sequenced in a study of T cells in Graves' hyperthyroidism and ophthalmopathy. Amplification of TCR beta CDR3 regions used RNA as the template. First-round RT-PCR targeting the TCR CDR3 was performed with the HTBI primer set. TCRdb reprocessed the multiplex PCR reads via MiXCR and lists one record per CDR3 protein. This sample has about half a million distinct CDR3 sequences, with just under 20% found just once. The sequencing input was blood. The receptors come from a middle-aged man with Graves' ophthalmopathy.

At least ten counts were recorded for this clonotype. The rearrangement joins TRBV3-1 to TRBJ2-1, with 9 bases aligning to TRBD2. The J segment lost 10 bases and the V segment lost 1 base, leaving 8 bases of the junction unmatched. The V gene's germline CDR1 is LGHDT and CDR2 YNNKEL (reference sequence). The CDR3 is made up of 15 amino acids. CDR3 protein: CASSQVLAGKEEQFF. As DNA, the CDR3 is TGTGCCAGCAGCCAAGTACTAGCGGGCAAGGAAGAGCAGTTCTTC.

This clonotype was detected a few times. The chain couples TRBV20-1 to TRBJ1-1; no reliable D call. Trimming removed 6 bases from V and 1 base from J, with 9 bases in between. The germline gives CDR1 DFQATT, CDR2 SNEGSKA (reference sequence). The CDR3 runs to 12 residues. The CDR3 loop reads CSALKWNTEAFF. The CDR3 DNA reads TGCAGTGCCCTTAAGTGGAACACTGAAGCTTTCTTT.

The V call is TRBV30, the J call TRBJ2-7; 10 bases are shared with TRBD1. CDR3 length: 14 amino acids. Per the germline V gene, CDR1 is GTSNPN and CDR2 is SVGIG (reference sequence). V gave up 5 bases and J gave up 4 bases; unmatched junction bases: 8. The CDR3: CAWVNRDRGYEQYF. CDR3 in DNA: TGTGCCTGGGTTAACCGGGACAGGGGATACGAGCAGTACTTC.

This clonotype was seen many times. The CDR3: CASSEALRGYEQYF. The DNA of the CDR3 is TGTGCCAGCAGTGAAGCGCTAAGGGGCTACGAGCAGTACTTC. V is TRBV2 and J is TRBJ2-7; D might be TRBD1 (5 bases). This CDR3 has 14 amino acids. V lost 0 bases and J lost 3, with 9 bases in between. CDR1 is SNHLY and CDR2 is FYNNEI in the germline V gene. The full variable domain, completed using reference TRBV2 and TRBJ2-7, is EPEVTQTPSHQVTQMGQEVILRCVPISNHLYFYWYRQILGQKVEFLVSFYNNEISEKSEIFDDQFSVERPDGSNFTLKIRSTKLEDSAMYFCASSEALRGYEQYFGPGTRLTVT.

The chain joins TRBV3-1 to TRBJ2-5, with 12 bases that match TRBD1. Germline values: CDR1 LGHDT, CDR2 YNNKEL (reference sequence). V was clipped by 4 bases and J by 3 bases; unmatched bases: 3. This CDR3 spans 15 amino acids. The CDR3: CASSRGTGGKETQYF. The CDR3 DNA follows: TGTGCCAGCAGCCGCGGGACAGGGGGCAAAGAGACCCAGTACTTC.

The chain joins TRBV5-1 to TRBJ1-1, with D possibly matching TRBD1 (5 bases). Germline V gene data show CDR1 as SGHRS and CDR2 as YFSETQ. The CDR3 totals 16 residues. The germline V and J ends were trimmed by 0 bases and 1 base, with 13 bases remaining between them. Written as DNA, the CDR3 is TGCGCCAGCAGCTTGGGACAGACAACCAGGAACACTGAAGCTTTCTTT. Translated, it gives CASSLGQTTRNTEAFF.

Comments on this clonotype: Mismatch with germline at one junction end may stem from a read error. The CDR3, as DNA: TGTGCCAGTAGTCTAGATAGGGGACGGATAAGCAATCAGCCCCAGCATTTT. The encoded protein is CASSLDRGRISNQPQHF. V is TRBV19 and J is TRBJ1-5, with D perhaps matching TRBD1 (5 bases). The germline V gene encodes CDR1 LNHDA and CDR2 SQIVND (reference sequence). CDR3 size: 17 residues.